The rows below give T cell receptor beta chains drawn from one sample of a study of cytomegalovirus exposure and HLA in healthy donors. Profiling relied on immunoSEQ multiplex PCR, and the TCRdb table lists in-frame clones only, not all of them. The table has about 69,000 clones, around four fifths seen once. The specimen was PBMCs. All receptors come from a young woman in good health and CMV-seropositive. Both conserved end residues are part of each CDR3. Fields, in order: J gene, D gene, V gene, clone size, CDR3 DNA, CDR3 protein. D genes are given only for firm matches. A row's size may be missing; if present it is once, few, many or a size class.

TRBJ1-2 NA TRBV5-4 NA TGTGCCAGCAGCCCCTTGGGGCAGGTTGGAGTAGGCTATGGCTACACCTTC CASSPLGQVGVGYGYTF
TRBJ2-2 TRBD1 TRBV6-6 NA TGTGCCAGCAGTTCGGACAGGCGAAATACCGGGGAGCTGTTTTTT CASSSDRRNTGELFF
TRBJ2-7 TRBD2 TRBV15 NA TGTGCCACCAGCAGAGATGCTAGCGGGAGACAGCAGTACTTC CATSRDASGRQQYF
TRBJ2-7 NA TRBV18 NA TGTGCCAGCTCAAGCACAGTCTCGTACGAGCAGTACTTC CASSSTVSYEQYF
TRBJ2-3 TRBD2 TRBV4-1 NA TGCGCCAGCAGCCAAGGGTGGACTAGCGGGATAGATACGCAGTATTTT CASSQGWTSGIDTQYF
TRBJ2-1 TRBD2 TRBV6-1 NA TGTGCCAGCAACTGGCTAGCGGACTACAATGAGCAGTTCTTC CASNWLADYNEQFF
TRBJ2-3 NA TRBV7-9 NA TGTGCCAGCAGCCGCCTACTTGACACAGATACGCAGTATTTT CASSRLLDTDTQYF
TRBJ2-7 TRBD1 TRBV29-1 NA TGCAGCGTGAGGTGGGCGGGACAGGGTCACTCCGAGCAGTACTTC CSVRWAGQGHSEQYF
TRBJ2-7 NA TRBV7-6 NA TGTGCCAGCAGCCCCGCCTACGGTGACGAGCAGTACTTC CASSPAYGDEQYF
TRBJ1-4 NA TRBV25-1 once TGTGCCAGCAGTGAATTGGGCACAGGGAATGAAAAACTGTTTTTT CASSELGTGNEKLFF
TRBJ1-1 NA TRBV20-1 few TGCAGTGCTAGAGGGGACTCCGAAGCTTTCTTT CSARGDSEAFF
TRBJ1-1 NA TRBV2 NA TGTGCCAGCAGTGAACAGGGGCCTTCCATGAACACTGAAGCTTTCTTT CASSEQGPSMNTEAFF
TRBJ2-6 NA TRBV30 NA TGTGCCTGGAGTGAGGGGTGGGGTGGGGCCAACGTCCTGACTTTC CAWSEGWGGANVLTF
TRBJ1-5 TRBD1 TRBV4-3 NA TGCGCCAGCAGCCAAGAATTATCGGGACAGGGTGATCAGCCCCAGCATTTT CASSQELSGQGDQPQHF
TRBJ1-2 TRBD1 TRBV9 NA TGTGCCAGCAGCCTTGGACAGGGCGACTATGGCTACACCTTC CASSLGQGDYGYTF
TRBJ2-3 TRBD2 TRBV30 NA TGTGCCTGGAGCCCTGGATGGGTGCCTAGCGGGAGCTCTACAGATACGCAGTATTTT CAWSPGWVPSGSSTDTQYF
TRBJ2-2 NA TRBV5-1 NA TGCGCCAGCAGGGAGTCCTTAGACGGGGAGCTGTTTTTT CASRESLDGELFF
TRBJ2-1 TRBD2 TRBV28 few TGTGCCAGCAGTTTCCAGGACAGTAGCGGGAGGGCCCCGTTCTTC CASSFQDSSGRAPFF
TRBJ1-2 NA TRBV5-4 NA TGTGCCAGCAGCTTGGCGGGGGGGACAACCAAAGGTGGCTACACCTTC CASSLAGGTTKGGYTF
TRBJ1-1 TRBD1 TRBV28 many TGTGCCAGCAGGGGGACAGAACCTAACACTGAAGCTTTCTTT CASRGTEPNTEAFF
TRBJ1-5 TRBD1 TRBV19 NA TGTGCCAGTAGTATAAACAGGGGTACCCAGCCCCAGCATTTT CASSINRGTQPQHF
TRBJ1-2 TRBD1 TRBV19 NA TGTGCCAGTAGAGCTTCGGGACAGCAAACCTATGGCTACACCTTC CASRASGQQTYGYTF
TRBJ2-7 NA TRBV7-9 NA TGTGCCAGCAGCGCAAACGACAGAAACTACGAGCAGTACTTC CASSANDRNYEQYF
TRBJ2-7 NA TRBV6-6 few TGTGCCAGCACTCTAAGCGGAGCCTACGAGCAGTACTTC CASTLSGAYEQYF
TRBJ2-7 TRBD1 TRBV7-8 NA TGTGCCAGCAGCTTATCAGAGACAGGGACCTACGAGCAGTACTTC CASSLSETGTYEQYF
TRBJ1-5 TRBD1 TRBV18 NA TGTGCCAGCTCACTGAGAGGACAGGACCCGAATCAGCCCCAGCATTTT CASSLRGQDPNQPQHF
TRBJ2-5 TRBD1 TRBV29-1 NA TGCAGCGTTGATACAGGGGTAGAGACCCAGTACTTC CSVDTGVETQYF
TRBJ2-1 NA TRBV4-2 NA TGTGCCAGCAGCCAAGGCTCTAGCATCCCCTACAATGAGCAGTTCTTC CASSQGSSIPYNEQFF
TRBJ2-6 NA TRBV2 NA TGTGCCAGCAGTGATGGCAACCCATCCTCTGGGGCCAACGTCCTGACTTTC CASSDGNPSSGANVLTF
TRBJ2-1 NA TRBV28 NA TGTGCCAGCAGTCCCCGGTATGAGCAGTTCTTC CASSPRYEQFF